The T cell receptor beta chain under discussion was sequenced for a study of blood T cell repertoires in COVID-19. The CDR3 covers 18 residues. The V gene's germline CDR1 is MNHEY and CDR2 SMNVEV (reference sequence). V was clipped by 2 bases and J by 4 bases; unmatched bases: 16. Data came from immunoSEQ multiplex PCR; TCRdb stores just in-frame clones and leaves some out. The sample lists about 120,000 clones, 80% to 90% seen once, with about a fifth in the top ten. The sample consisted of peripheral blood. The TCR sequence derives from a human donor with acute or convalescent COVID-19. The donor label of this sample is uncertain. The chain couples TRBV27 to TRBJ1-2; 7 bases agree with TRBD1. The CDR3 DNA reads as TGTGCCAGCAGTTTACTCCATCAGACAGGGAGGAGGAGCTATGGCTACACCTTC. It encodes CASSLLHQTGRRSYGYTF.